A selection of T cell receptor beta chains follows, all from one sample in a study of CD8 T cells in ankylosing spondylitis. TCRdb re-called the 5' RACE reads with MiXCR, one entry per CDR3 protein. The data hold some 240,000 distinct CDR3 sequences, with about 6.7% observed a single time. Sequenced material: blood, either unsorted or a sorted T cell fraction (not recorded which). The origin of the receptors is a male donor with ankylosing spondylitis. CDR3s include the opening cysteine and the closing phenylalanine or tryptophan. A D gene is named only where the DNA matches it firmly. Some rows have no size entry. The others give once, few or many, or a class for an expanded clone.

clone size,V gene,J gene,D gene,CDR3 protein,CDR3 DNA
many,TRBV11-2,TRBJ2-1,NA,CASRGMINEQFF,TGTGCCAGCAGGGGAATGATCAATGAGCAGTTCTTC
NA,TRBV20-1,TRBJ2-7,NA,CSAISITGEQYF,TGCAGTGCTATTTCAATAACCGGGGAGCAGTACTTC
many,TRBV6-2/TRBV6-3,TRBJ2-7,NA,CASSYPFQSEQYF,TGTGCCAGCAGTTACCCCTTCCAGTCCGAGCAGTACTTC
few,TRBV15,TRBJ1-2,NA,CATSRDWGDGGYGYTF,TGTGCCACCAGCAGAGATTGGGGGGACGGGGGCTATGGCTACACCTTC
few,TRBV6-5,TRBJ1-1,TRBD1,CASSYQRTGRAEAFF,TGTGCCAGCAGTTACCAGCGGACAGGGCGGGCTGAAGCTTTCTTT
many,TRBV28,TRBJ2-7,NA,CASSLATHRLPYEQYF,TGTGCCAGCAGTTTAGCCACTCACCGCCTTCCCTACGAGCAGTACTTC
many,TRBV6-5,TRBJ1-6,NA,CASSYSRGNSPLHF,TGTGCCAGCAGTTACTCTAGGGGAAATTCACCCCTCCACTTT
many,TRBV6-5,TRBJ2-3,NA,CASSYRSRRADTQYF,TGTGCCAGCAGTTATAGATCAAGGAGGGCAGATACGCAGTATTTT
few,TRBV12-3/TRBV12-4,TRBJ1-6,NA,CASSLGAGDYTPLHF,TGTGCCAGCAGTTTAGGGGCAGGGGACTACACACCCCTCCACTTT
many,TRBV27,TRBJ1-5,NA,CASSRRGNQPQHF,TGTGCCAGCAGCAGGCGCGGCAATCAGCCCCAGCATTTT
many,TRBV7-9,TRBJ1-2,NA,CASSWPTAGYGYTF,TGTGCCAGCAGCTGGCCGACAGCTGGCTATGGCTACACCTTC
NA,TRBV20-1,TRBJ1-4,TRBD1,CSAQDRAWEKLFF,TGCAGTGCTCAGGACAGGGCGTGGGAAAAACTGTTTTTT
NA,TRBV9,TRBJ2-2,TRBD2,CASSFPSERGNTGELFF,TGTGCCAGCAGCTTCCCCTCGGAGCGGGGGAACACCGGGGAGCTGTTTTTT
many,TRBV6-2/TRBV6-3,TRBJ2-7,TRBD1,CASSTHRDRSSYEQYF,TGTGCCAGCAGTACGCACCGGGACAGGAGCTCCTACGAGCAGTACTTC
many,TRBV19,TRBJ1-1,NA,CASSMWRRNTEAFF,TGTGCCAGTAGTATGTGGCGGCGGAACACTGAAGCTTTCTTT
many,TRBV6-1,TRBJ2-1,NA,CASGERYYNEQFF,TGTGCCAGCGGGGAGCGCTATTACAATGAGCAGTTCTTC
many,TRBV7-9,TRBJ1-1,TRBD1,CASSFGTAMNTEAFF,TGTGCCAGCAGCTTTGGGACAGCCATGAACACTGAAGCTTTCTTT
few,TRBV5-1,TRBJ1-2,TRBD1,CASSLTTRQGDGYTF,TGCGCCAGCAGCTTAACGACAAGACAGGGTGATGGCTACACCTTC
many,TRBV14,TRBJ1-1,NA,CASSQAWKNTEAFF,TGTGCCAGCAGCCAAGCTTGGAAGAACACTGAAGCTTTCTTT
NA,TRBV4-1,TRBJ2-7,NA,CASSHTEDFYEQYF,TGCGCCAGCAGCCACACGGAGGATTTCTACGAGCAGTACTTC
many,TRBV20-1,TRBJ2-3,NA,CSARTGERDGGNTQYF,TGCAGTGCTAGGACAGGGGAGCGGGATGGTGGAAATACGCAGTATTTT
many,TRBV20-1,TRBJ1-5,NA,CSARQQLNQPQHF,TGCAGTGCTAGGCAACAGCTCAATCAGCCCCAGCATTTT
few,TRBV10-2,TRBJ1-2,TRBD1,CASSSGTGVGGYTF,TGCGCCAGCAGTTCCGGGACAGGGGTCGGTGGCTACACCTTC
NA,TRBV5-1,TRBJ2-7,NA,CASKKAGTADYEQYF,TGCGCCAGCAAGAAGGCCGGGACCGCCGACTACGAGCAGTACTTC